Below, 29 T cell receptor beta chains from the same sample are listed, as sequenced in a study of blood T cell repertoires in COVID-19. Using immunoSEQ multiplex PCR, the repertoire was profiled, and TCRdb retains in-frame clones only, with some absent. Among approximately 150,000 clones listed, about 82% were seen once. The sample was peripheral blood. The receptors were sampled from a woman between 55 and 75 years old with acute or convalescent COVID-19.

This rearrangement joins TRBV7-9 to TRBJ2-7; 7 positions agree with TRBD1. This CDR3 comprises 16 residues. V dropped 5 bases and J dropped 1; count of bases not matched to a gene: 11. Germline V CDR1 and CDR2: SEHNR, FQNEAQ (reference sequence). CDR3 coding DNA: TGTGCCAGCAGCCCCAGGACAGGTAGCCCTTCCTACGAGCAGTACTTC. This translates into CASSPRTGSPSYEQYF.

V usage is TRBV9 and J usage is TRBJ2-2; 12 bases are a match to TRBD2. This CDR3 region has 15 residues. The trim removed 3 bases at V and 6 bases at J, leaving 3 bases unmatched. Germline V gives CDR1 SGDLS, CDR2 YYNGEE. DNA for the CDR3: TGTGCCAGCAGCGCTCCTAGCGGGGGGGCCGGGGAGCTGTTTTTT. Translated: CASSAPSGGAGELFF. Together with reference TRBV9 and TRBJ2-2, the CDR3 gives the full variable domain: DSGVTQTPKHLITATGQRVTLRCSPRSGDLSVYWYQQSLDQGLQFLIQYYNGEERAKGNILERFSAQQFPDLHSELNLSSLELGDSALYFCASSAPSGGAGELFFGEGSRLTVL.

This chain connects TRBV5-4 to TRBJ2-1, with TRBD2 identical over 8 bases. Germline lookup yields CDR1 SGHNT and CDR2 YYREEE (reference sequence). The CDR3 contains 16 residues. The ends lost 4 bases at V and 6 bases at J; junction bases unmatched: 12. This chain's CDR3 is CASSPGLGAGGNEQFF. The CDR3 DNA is TGTGCCAGCAGCCCGGGTCTGGGGGCGGGGGGCAATGAGCAGTTCTTC.

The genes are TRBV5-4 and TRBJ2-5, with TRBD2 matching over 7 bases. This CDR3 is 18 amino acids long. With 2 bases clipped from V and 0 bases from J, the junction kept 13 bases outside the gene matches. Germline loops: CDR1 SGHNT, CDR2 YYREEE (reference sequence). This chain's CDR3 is CASSLGAWLAVNQETQYF. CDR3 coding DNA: TGTGCCAGCAGCTTAGGGGCTTGGCTAGCGGTAAACCAAGAGACCCAGTACTTC.

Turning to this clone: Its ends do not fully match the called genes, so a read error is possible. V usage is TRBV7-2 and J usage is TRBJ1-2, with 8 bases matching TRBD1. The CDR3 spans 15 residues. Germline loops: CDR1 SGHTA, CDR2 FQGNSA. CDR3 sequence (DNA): TGTGTCAGCAGGCTCGACAGGGGAATGCTCTATGGCTACACCTTC. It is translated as CVSRLDRGMLYGYTF.

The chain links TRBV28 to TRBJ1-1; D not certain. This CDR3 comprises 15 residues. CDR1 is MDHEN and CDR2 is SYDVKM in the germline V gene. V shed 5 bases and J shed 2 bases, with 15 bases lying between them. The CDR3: CASSRLTTPNTEAFF. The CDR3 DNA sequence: TGTGCCAGCAGTCGCTTGACAACACCTAACACTGAAGCTTTCTTT.

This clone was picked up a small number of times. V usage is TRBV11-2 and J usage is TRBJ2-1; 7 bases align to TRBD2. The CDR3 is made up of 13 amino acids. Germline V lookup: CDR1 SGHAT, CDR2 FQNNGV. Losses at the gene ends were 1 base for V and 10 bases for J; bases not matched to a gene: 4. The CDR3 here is CASSLVGEGEQFF. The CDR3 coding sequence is TGTGCCAGCAGCTTAGTCGGGGAGGGGGAGCAGTTCTTC.

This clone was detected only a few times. In DNA form, the CDR3 reads TGTGCCAGCAGCTTAGCAGCGGGGGGAGAGCAGTACTTC. Its protein is CASSLAAGGEQYF. The chain employs TRBV7-6 and TRBJ2-7; 9 positions match TRBD2. CDR3 size: 13 residues. The V gene's germline CDR1 is SGHVS and CDR2 FNYEAQ. Trimming cost V 0 bases and J 7 bases; bases outside gene matches: 1.

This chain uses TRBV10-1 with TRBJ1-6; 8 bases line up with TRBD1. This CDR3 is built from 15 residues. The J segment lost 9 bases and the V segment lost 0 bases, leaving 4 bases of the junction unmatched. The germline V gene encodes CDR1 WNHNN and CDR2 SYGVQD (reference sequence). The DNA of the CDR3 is TGCGCCAGCAGTGAGTCGGACAGGGCGAGTTCACCCCTCCACTTT. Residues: CASSESDRASSPLHF.

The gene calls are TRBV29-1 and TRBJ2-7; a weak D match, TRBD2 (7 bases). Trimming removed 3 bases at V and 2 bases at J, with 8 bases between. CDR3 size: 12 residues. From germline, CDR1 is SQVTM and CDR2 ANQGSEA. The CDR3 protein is CSVDGGPYEQYF. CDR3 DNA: TGCAGCGTTGACGGGGGGCCCTACGAGCAGTACTTC.

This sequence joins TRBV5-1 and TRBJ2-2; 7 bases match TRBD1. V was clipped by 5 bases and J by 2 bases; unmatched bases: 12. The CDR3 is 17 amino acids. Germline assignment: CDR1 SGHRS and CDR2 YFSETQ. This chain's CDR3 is CASRGNRGQLNTGELFF. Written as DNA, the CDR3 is TGCGCCAGCAGGGGCAATAGGGGACAGCTTAACACCGGGGAGCTGTTTTTT.

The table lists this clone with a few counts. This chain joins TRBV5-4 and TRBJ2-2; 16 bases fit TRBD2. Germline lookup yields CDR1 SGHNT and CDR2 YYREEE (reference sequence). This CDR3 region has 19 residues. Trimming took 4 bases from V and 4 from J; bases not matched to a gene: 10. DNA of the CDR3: TGTGCCAGCAGCCCTCCGGGACTAGCGGGGGGGCTGGGCACCGGGGAGCTGTTTTTT. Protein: CASSPPGLAGGLGTGELFF. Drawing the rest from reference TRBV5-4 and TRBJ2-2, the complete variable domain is ETGVTQSPTHLIKTRGQQVTLRCSSQSGHNTVSWYQQALGQGPQFIFQYYREEENGRGNFPPRFSGLQFPNYSSELNVNALELDDSALYLCASSPPGLAGGLGTGELFFGEGSRLTVL.

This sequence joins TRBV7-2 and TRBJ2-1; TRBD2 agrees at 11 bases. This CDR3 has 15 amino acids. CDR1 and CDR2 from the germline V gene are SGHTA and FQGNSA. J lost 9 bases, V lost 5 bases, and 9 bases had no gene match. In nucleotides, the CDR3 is TGTGCCAGCAGCACTAGCGGGGGTTCGAGTGGTGAGCAGTTCTTC. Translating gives CASSTSGGSSGEQFF.

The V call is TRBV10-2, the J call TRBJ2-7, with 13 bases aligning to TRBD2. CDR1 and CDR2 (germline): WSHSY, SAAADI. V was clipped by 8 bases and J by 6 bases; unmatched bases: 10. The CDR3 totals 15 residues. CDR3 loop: CASSSLAGGPSEQYF. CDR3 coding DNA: TGCGCCAGCTCCTCACTAGCGGGGGGGCCAAGCGAGCAGTACTTC.

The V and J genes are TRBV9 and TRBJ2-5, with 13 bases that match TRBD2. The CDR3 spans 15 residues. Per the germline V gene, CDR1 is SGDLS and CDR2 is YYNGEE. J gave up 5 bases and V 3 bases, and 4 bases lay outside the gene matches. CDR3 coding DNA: TGTGCCAGCAGCGCTACTAGCGGGGGGGCGGAGACCCAGTACTTC. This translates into CASSATSGGAETQYF.

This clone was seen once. Here the CDR3 reads CASRLSPGVGVLTF. For the CDR3, the DNA is TGCGCCAGCAGATTGAGTCCAGGGGTCGGCGTCCTGACTTTC. The V gene is TRBV5-1, the J gene TRBJ2-6; TRBD1 might be the D (6 bases). Per germline, CDR1 SGHRS and CDR2 YFSETQ. Trimming stripped 5 bases from V and 12 bases from J, with 18 bases between. The CDR3 has 14 residues.

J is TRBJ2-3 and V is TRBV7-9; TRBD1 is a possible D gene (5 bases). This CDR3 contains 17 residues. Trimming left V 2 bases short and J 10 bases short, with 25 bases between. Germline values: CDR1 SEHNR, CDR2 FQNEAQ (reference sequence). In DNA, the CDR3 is TGTGCCAGCAGCTTAAACGAACCCCGGCATAAAAAAGGGGCGCAGTATTTT. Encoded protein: CASSLNEPRHKKGAQYF.

DNA for the CDR3: TGTGCCAGCAGTGAACGGTGGCTAACAGGGGGTGGAGATACGCAGTATTTT. Its protein is CASSERWLTGGGDTQYF. This chain joins TRBV2 and TRBJ2-3; 8 nucleotides match TRBD1. Unmatched junction bases numbered 12, after V lost 2 bases and J lost 5 bases. The CDR3 totals 17 residues. Germline V gives CDR1 SNHLY, CDR2 FYNNEI.

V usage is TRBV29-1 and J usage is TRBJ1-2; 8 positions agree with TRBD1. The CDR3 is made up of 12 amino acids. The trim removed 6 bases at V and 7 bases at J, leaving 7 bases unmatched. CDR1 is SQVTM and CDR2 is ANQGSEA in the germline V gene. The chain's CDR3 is CSVGTGGRGYTF. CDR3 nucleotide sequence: TGCAGCGTCGGTACAGGGGGTCGTGGCTACACCTTC.

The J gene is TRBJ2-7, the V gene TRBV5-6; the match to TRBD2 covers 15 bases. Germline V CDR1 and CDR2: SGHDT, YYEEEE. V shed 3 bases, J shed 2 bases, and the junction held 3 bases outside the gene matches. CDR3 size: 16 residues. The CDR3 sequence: CASSSGLAGGAYEQYF. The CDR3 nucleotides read TGTGCCAGCAGCTCGGGACTAGCGGGGGGTGCCTACGAGCAGTACTTC.

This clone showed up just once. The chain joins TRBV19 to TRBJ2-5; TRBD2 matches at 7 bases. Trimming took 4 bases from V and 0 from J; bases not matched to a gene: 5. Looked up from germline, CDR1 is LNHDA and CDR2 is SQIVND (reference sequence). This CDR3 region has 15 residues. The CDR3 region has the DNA TGTGCCAGTAGTAGAGGGCGGGGGTACCAAGAGACCCAGTACTTC. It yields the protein CASSRGRGYQETQYF. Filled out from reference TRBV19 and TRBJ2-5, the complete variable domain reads DGGITQSPKYLFRKEGQNVTLSCEQNLNHDAMYWYRQDPGQGLRLIYYSQIVNDFQKGDIAEGYSVSREKKESFPLTVTSAQKNPTAFYLCASSRGRGYQETQYFGPGTRLLVL.

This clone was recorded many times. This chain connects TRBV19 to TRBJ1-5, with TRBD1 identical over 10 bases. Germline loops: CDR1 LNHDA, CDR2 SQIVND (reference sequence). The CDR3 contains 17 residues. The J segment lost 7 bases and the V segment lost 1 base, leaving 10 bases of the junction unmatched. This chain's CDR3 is CASSIGASGQGYQPQHF. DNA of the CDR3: TGTGCCAGTAGTATAGGGGCCTCGGGACAGGGGTACCAGCCCCAGCATTTT.

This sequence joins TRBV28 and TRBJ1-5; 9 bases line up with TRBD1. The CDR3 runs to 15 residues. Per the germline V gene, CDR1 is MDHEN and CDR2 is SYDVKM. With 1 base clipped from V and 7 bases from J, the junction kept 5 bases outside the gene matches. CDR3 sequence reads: CASSLSGQGWQPQHF. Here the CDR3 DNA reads TGTGCCAGCAGTTTATCGGGACAGGGATGGCAGCCCCAGCATTTT.

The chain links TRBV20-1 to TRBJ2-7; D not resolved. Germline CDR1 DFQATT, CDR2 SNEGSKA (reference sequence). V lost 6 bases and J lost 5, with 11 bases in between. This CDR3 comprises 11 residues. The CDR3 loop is CSAMPRDEQYF. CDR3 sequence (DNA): TGCAGTGCGATGCCTAGAGACGAGCAGTACTTC.

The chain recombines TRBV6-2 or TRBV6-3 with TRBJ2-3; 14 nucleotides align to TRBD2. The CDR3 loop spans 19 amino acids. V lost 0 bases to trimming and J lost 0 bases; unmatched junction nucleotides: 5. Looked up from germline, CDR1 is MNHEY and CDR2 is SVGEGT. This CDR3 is CASSYSTSGGVKSTDTQYF. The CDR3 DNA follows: TGTGCCAGCAGTTACTCGACTAGCGGGGGGGTTAAGAGCACAGATACGCAGTATTTT.

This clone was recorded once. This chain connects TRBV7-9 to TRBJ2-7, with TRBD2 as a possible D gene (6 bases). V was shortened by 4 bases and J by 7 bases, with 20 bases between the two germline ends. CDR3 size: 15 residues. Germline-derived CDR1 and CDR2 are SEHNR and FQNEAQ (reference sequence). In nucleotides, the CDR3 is TGTGCCAGCAGCTCTATCCGGGAGCCAACAGGAGAGCAGTACTTC. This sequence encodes CASSSIREPTGEQYF.

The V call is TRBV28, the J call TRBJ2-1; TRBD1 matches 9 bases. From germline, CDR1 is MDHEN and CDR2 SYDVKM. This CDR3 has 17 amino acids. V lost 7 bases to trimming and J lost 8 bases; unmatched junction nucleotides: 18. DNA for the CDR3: TGTGCCAGCAAGGGTCCAGACAGGGGGTGGAAAGGGGATGAGCAGTTCTTC. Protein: CASKGPDRGWKGDEQFF.

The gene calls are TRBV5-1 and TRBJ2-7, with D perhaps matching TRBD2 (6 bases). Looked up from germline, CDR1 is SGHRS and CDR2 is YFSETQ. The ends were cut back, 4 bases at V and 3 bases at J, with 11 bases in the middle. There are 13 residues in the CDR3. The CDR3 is CASSHPTSYEQYF. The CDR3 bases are TGCGCCAGCAGCCACCCGACTAGCTACGAGCAGTACTTC. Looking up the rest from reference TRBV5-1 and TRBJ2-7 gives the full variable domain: KAGVTQTPRYLIKTRGQQVTLSCSPISGHRSVSWYQQTPGQGLQFLFEYFSETQRNKGNFPGRFSGRQFSNSRSEMNVSTLELGDSALYLCASSHPTSYEQYFGPGTRLTVT.

Written as DNA, the CDR3 is TGTGCCAGCAGCTCAGGGTTCTATAATTCACCCCTCCACTTT. Translating gives CASSSGFYNSPLHF. The chain carries TRBV28 and TRBJ1-6, with D possibly TRBD1 on 5 matching bases. Germline V gene sequence: CDR1 MDHEN, CDR2 SYDVKM. V was clipped by 6 bases and J by 3 bases, with 9 bases between them. The CDR3 loop spans 14 amino acids.